This TCR beta chain emerged from a study of shared clonotypes between healthy human individuals. As for the study in general: Three plates were used per donor for CD4 naive, three for CD4 memory, two for CD8 naive and one for CD8 memory.

Sequenced by immunoSEQ multiplex PCR; TCRdb stores in-frame clones only, minus some. The sample records about 2.4 million clones, approximately 94% being singletons. CDR1 SGHRS and CDR2 YFSETQ come from the germline V gene. The CDR3 totals 13 residues. V was clipped by 7 bases and J by 0 bases, with 7 bases between them. The TCR comes from a man aged 18 to 29 in good health. Some clones in this sample may be carry-over from other donors' samples. Sequences were obtained from naive CD4+ T cells from PBMCs. Specified subset: CD45RA+ positively selected. The chain uses TRBV5-1 and TRBJ2-2; D is unresolved. The CDR3 nucleotides read TGCGCCAGCTGGGCAGCGAACACCGGGGAGCTGTTTTTT. Its translation is CASWAANTGELFF.